This T cell receptor (beta chain) was retrieved from a study of cytomegalovirus exposure and HLA in healthy donors. Study-wide results and caveats: A few CMV-associated chains were confirmed in vitro to be specific for CMV antigens. Rare sequences made up most TCRs, while some public TCRs were found in many donors. The study had only CMV serostatus as immune exposure information. Earlier analysis found most TCR beta V segments productive about 87% or about 30% of the time.

In the PCR, 60 Vbeta and 13 Jbeta primers were used. The assay was immunoSEQ multiplex PCR, and TCRdb's table has in-frame clones only and misses some. The sample lists 100,000 to 150,000 clones; over 60% were seen once. The germline gives CDR1 SGDLS, CDR2 YYNGEE. The CDR3 spans 15 residues. Between the trimmed V and J ends, which lost 3 bases and 6 bases, there was a span of 19 bases. Concerning this clone: What it recognizes is unknown.

The chain has TRBV9 and TRBJ2-7; the D gene is possibly TRBD2 (6 bases). The sequenced sample consisted of PBMCs. The sequence derives from a human donor in good health. CDR3 loop: CASSASLPGASEQYF. For the CDR3, the DNA is TGTGCCAGCAGCGCCTCTCTTCCGGGAGCCTCCGAGCAGTACTTC.